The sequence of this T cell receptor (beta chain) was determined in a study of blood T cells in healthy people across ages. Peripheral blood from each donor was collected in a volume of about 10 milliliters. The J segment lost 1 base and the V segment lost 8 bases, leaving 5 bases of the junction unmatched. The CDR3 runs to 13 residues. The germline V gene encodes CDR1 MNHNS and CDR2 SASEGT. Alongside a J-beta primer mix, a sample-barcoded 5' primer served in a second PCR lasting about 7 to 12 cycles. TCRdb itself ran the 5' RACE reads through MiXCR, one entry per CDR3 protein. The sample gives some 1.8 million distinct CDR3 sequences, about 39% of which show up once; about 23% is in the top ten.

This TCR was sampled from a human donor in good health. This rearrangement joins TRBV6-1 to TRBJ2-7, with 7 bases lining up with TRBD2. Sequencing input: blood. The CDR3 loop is CASDEAGSYEQYF. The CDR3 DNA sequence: TGTGCCAGCGATGAAGCGGGGTCCTACGAGCAGTACTTC.